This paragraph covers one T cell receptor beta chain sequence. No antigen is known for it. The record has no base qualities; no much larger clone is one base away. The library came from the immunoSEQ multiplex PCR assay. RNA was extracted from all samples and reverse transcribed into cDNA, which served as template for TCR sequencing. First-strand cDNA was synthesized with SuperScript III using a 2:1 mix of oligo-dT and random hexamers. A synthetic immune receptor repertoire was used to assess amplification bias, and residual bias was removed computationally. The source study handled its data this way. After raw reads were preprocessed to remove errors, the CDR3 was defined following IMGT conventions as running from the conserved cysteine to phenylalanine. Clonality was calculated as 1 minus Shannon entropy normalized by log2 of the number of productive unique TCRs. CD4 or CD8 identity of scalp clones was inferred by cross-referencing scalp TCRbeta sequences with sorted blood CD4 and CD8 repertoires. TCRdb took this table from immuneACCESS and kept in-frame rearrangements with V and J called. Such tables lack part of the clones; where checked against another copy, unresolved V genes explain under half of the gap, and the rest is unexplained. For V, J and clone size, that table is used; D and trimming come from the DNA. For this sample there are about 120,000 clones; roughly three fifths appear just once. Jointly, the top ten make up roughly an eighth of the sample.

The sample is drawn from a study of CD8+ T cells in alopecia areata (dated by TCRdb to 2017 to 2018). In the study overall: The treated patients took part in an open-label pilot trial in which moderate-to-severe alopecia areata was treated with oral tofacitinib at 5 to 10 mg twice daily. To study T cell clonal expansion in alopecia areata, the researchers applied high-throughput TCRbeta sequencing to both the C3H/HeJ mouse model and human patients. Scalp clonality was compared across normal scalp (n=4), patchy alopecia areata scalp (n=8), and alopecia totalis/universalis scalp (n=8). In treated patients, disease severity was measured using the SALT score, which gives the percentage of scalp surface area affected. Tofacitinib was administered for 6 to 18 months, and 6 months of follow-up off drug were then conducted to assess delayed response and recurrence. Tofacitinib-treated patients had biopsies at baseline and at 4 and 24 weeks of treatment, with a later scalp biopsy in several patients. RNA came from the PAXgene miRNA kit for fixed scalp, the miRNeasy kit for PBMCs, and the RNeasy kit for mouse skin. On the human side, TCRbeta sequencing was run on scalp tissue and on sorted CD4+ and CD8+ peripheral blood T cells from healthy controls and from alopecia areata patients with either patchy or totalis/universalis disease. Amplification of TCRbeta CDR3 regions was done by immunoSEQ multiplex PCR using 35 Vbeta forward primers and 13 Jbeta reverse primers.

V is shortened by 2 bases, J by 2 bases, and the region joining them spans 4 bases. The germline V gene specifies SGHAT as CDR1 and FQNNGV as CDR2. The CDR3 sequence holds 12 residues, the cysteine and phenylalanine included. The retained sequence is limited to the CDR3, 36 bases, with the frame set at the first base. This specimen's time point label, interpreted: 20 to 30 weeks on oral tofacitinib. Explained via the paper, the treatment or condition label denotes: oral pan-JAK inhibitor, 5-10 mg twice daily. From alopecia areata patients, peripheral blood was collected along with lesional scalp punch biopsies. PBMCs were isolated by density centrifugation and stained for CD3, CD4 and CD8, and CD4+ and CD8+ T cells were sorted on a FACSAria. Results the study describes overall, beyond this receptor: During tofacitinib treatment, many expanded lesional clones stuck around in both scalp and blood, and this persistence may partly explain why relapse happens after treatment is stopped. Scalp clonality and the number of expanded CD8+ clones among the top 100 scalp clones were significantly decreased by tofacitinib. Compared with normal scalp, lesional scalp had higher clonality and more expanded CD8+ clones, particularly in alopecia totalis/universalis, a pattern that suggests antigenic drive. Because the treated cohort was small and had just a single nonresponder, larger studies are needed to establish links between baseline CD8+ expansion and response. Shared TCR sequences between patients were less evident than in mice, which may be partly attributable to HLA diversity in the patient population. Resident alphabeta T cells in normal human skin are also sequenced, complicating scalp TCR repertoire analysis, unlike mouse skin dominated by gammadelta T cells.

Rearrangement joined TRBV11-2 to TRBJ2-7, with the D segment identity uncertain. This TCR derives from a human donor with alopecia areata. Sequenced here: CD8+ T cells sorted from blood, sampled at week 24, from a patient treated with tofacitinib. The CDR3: CASSLITYEQYF. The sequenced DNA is TGTGCCAGCAGCTTAATTACCTACGAGCAGTACTTC. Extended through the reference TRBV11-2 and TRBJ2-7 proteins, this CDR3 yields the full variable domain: EAGVAQSPRYKIIEKRQSVAFWCNPISGHATLYWYQQILGQGPKLLIQFQNNGVVDDSQLPKDRFSAERLKGVDSTLKIQPAKLEDSAVYLCASSLITYEQYFGPGTRLTVT.